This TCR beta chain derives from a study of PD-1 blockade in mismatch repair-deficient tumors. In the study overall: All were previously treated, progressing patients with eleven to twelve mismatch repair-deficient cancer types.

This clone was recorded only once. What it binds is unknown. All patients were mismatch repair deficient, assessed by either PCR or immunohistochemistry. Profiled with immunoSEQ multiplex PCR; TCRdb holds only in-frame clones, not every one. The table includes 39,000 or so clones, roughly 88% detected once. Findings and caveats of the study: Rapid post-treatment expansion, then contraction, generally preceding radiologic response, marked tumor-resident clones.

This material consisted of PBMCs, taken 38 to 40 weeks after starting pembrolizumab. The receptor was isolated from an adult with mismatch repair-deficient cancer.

Here the CDR3 reads CASSKLQGSSFF. The CDR3 bases are TGTGCCAGCAGCAAGTTACAGGGGTCATCTTTCTTT. The chain uses TRBV7-9 and TRBJ1-1, with TRBD1 identical over 7 bases. Germline V gives CDR1 SEHNR, CDR2 FQNEAQ (reference sequence). V lost 5 bases and J lost 12; bases outside the gene matches: 9. The CDR3 covers 12 residues.